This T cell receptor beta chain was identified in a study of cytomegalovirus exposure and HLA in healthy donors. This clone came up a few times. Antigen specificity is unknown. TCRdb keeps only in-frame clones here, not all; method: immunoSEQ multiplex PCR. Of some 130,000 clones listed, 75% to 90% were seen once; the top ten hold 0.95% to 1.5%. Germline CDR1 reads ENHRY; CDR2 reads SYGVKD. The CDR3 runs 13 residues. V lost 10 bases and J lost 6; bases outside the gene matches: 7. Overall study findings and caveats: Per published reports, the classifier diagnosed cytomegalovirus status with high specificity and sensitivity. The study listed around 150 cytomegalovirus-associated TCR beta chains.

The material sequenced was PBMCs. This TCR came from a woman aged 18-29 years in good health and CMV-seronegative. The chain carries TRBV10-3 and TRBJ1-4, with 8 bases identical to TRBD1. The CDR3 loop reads CATSDRADEKLFF. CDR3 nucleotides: TGTGCCACGTCGGACAGGGCAGATGAAAAACTGTTTTTT.